These T cell receptor beta chains were read from a single sample in a study of cytomegalovirus exposure and HLA in healthy donors. TCRdb keeps only in-frame clones here, not all; method: immunoSEQ multiplex PCR. The table lists over 150,000 clones, about 81% of them singletons, with less than 1% in the top ten. The sample was PBMCs. The receptor source for this set is a girl aged 2-9 years in good health and CMV-seropositive. CDR3s include the opening cysteine and the closing phenylalanine or tryptophan.

len | j_gene | v_gene | CDR3aa
13 | TRBJ1-1 | TRBV30 | CAWIDRGGTEAFF
14 | TRBJ1-5 | TRBV2 | CASGSRGGNQPQHF
13 | TRBJ1-5 | TRBV7-3 | CASSSQRGQPQHF
12 | - | TRBV2 | CASTDRGYEQYF
18 | TRBJ2-7 | TRBV28 | CASSLFGRAGAHLYEQYF
15 | TRBJ2-3 | TRBV5-1 | CASSPSGGTTDTQYF
13 | TRBJ2-5 | TRBV19 | CASSPQGKETQHF
16 | TRBJ1-3 | TRBV30 | CAWTGSGWISGNTIYF
16 | TRBJ2-5 | TRBV29-1 | CSAPGLAGGWEETQYF
16 | TRBJ1-2 | TRBV5-1 | CASRMKPGQGVRGYTF
14 | TRBJ2-5 | TRBV6-1 | CASSGGGSQETQYF
16 | TRBJ2-5 | TRBV15 | CATSRRRASGQETQYF
16 | TRBJ1-5 | TRBV19 | CASTDRGPGSNQPQHF
13 | TRBJ2-5 | TRBV15 | CATRASGQETQYF
16 | TRBJ1-4 | TRBV11-2 | CASSLDRGRGLEKLFF
13 | TRBJ1-4 | TRBV29-1 | CSAGAGGNEKLFF
13 | TRBJ1-2 | TRBV7-3 | CASSLGEGGGYTF
15 | TRBJ1-3 | TRBV28 | CASSYRGSLRNTIYF
16 | TRBJ2-7 | TRBV4-1 | CASSPIPRDRGYEQYF
13 | TRBJ1-5 | TRBV30 | CAWSVQGKQPQHF